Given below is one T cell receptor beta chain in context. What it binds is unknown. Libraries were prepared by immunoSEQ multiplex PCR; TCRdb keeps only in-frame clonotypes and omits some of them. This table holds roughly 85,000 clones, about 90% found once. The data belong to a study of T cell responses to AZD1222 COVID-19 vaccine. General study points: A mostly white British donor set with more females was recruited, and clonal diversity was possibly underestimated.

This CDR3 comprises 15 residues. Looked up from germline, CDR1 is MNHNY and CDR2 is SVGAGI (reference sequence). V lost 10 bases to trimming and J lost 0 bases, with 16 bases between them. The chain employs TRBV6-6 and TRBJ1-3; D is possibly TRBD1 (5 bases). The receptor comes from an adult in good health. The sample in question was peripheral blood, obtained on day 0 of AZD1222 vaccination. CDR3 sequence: CATKGLTSSGNTIYF. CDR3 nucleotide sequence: TGTGCCACCAAGGGACTGACTAGCTCTGGAAACACCATATATTTT.